This is a list of T cell receptor beta chains from one sample in a study of T cells in localized non-small cell lung cancer. Some clones are missing from TCRdb's copy, which holds only in-frame ones; the method was immunoSEQ multiplex PCR. This table has under 70,000 clones, roughly 88% appearing once. The sample here was peripheral blood, taken before any cancer treatment. All receptors derive from a woman aged 35-75 years with stage I lung adenocarcinoma. Both conserved end residues are part of each CDR3. D genes are given only for firm matches. Clone size is stated in some rows and not others, as once, few, many or a class when expanded.

D gene	V gene	J gene	clone size	CDR3 DNA	CDR3 protein
TRBD1	TRBV29-1	TRBJ2-7	-	TGCAGCGCACTTGGACAGGTGGTTTACGAGCAGTACTTC	CSALGQVVYEQYF
-	TRBV29-1	TRBJ1-2	few	TGCAGTGAAAATACAGGGATTGGCTACACCTTC	CSENTGIGYTF
TRBD1	TRBV5-4	TRBJ1-2	-	TGTGCCAGCAGCCCAAGGGACAGCTATGGCTACACCTTC	CASSPRDSYGYTF
-	TRBV7-9	TRBJ2-5	-	TGTGCCAGCAGCTTGCAGGCAGCCGGACAAGAGACCCAGTACTTC	CASSLQAAGQETQYF
TRBD1	TRBV30	TRBJ1-5	-	TGTGCCTGGCAGGACAGGGGAATTCGCCAGCCCCAGCATTTT	CAWQDRGIRQPQHF
-	TRBV5-1	TRBJ2-1	-	TGCGCCAGCAGCTTGGAGGCAGGGACAGAGCAGTTCTTC	CASSLEAGTEQFF
TRBD2	TRBV7-2	TRBJ2-3	-	TGTGCCAGCAGCTTGACTAGCGGGGGGCCGGCAGATACGCAGTATTTT	CASSLTSGGPADTQYF
-	TRBV20-1	TRBJ2-3	-	TGCAGCGGACAGCACGGAGATACGCAGTATTTT	CSGQHGDTQYF
-	TRBV27	TRBJ1-5	few	TGTGCCAGCAGTTTGGGGGGTTCGGGCAATCAGCCCCAGCATTTT	CASSLGGSGNQPQHF
-	TRBV4-2	TRBJ2-1	medium-sized	TGTGCCAGCAGCCAAGAGGGGGCCAGGAGGATGGAGCAGTTCTTC	CASSQEGARRMEQFF
TRBD2	TRBV4-3	TRBJ2-7	-	TGCGCCAGCAGCCAAGATCATGCACTAGCGGGGGGTGGGCAGTACTTC	CASSQDHALAGGGQYF
-	TRBV29-1	TRBJ2-3	-	TGCAGCGCAACAGGGACAGATACGCAGTATTTT	CSATGTDTQYF
TRBD1	TRBV7-8	TRBJ1-3	-	TGTGCCAGCAGCTTAGAGGGCAGGGGGCGAAGCTCAATCTCTGGAAACACCATATATTTT	CASSLEGRGRSSISGNTIYF
-	TRBV11-1	TRBJ2-1	once	TGTGCCAGCAGCTTTAAGAGGAGTAAGAGCTCCTACAATGAGCAGTTCTTC	CASSFKRSKSSYNEQFF
-	TRBV19	TRBJ1-5	-	TGTGCCAGTAGTGCCACAGGGTGGAATCAGCCCCAGCATTTT	CASSATGWNQPQHF
TRBD2	TRBV2	TRBJ2-7	-	TGTGCCAGCAGTGAGAACGGGGGGGTCGCCTACGAGCAGTACTTC	CASSENGGVAYEQYF
TRBD2	TRBV6-5	TRBJ2-1	-	TGTGCCAGCACCCGACTAGCGGGGGGAAATGAGCAGTTCTTC	CASTRLAGGNEQFF
TRBD1	TRBV4-2	TRBJ1-2	-	TGTGCCAGCAGCGCCCGGACAGGAAGCTATGGCTACACCTTC	CASSARTGSYGYTF
TRBD1	TRBV29-1	TRBJ1-5	-	TGCAGCGTTGCACTTGGACAGGGGGCTCAGCCCCAGCATTTT	CSVALGQGAQPQHF
-	TRBV6-1	TRBJ2-7	-	TGTGCCAGCAGGGGGACTACAGGGTTTGAGCAGTACTTC	CASRGTTGFEQYF
-	TRBV5-1	TRBJ2-3	-	TGCGCCAGCAGCTTGTTGCGGTCCCAAGATACGCAGTATTTT	CASSLLRSQDTQYF
TRBD1	TRBV5-6	TRBJ1-6	-	TGTGCCAGCAGCTACAAAACAGGGGGTGGAAATTCACCCCTCCACTTT	CASSYKTGGGNSPLHF
TRBD2	TRBV9	TRBJ2-5	-	TGTGCCAGCAGCGTAGCGGTCAGCGGGGGGGCCCGAGAGACCCAGTACTTC	CASSVAVSGGARETQYF
-	TRBV23-1	TRBJ1-5	-	TGCGCCAGCAGTCAATCTGACCGTCTCAATAGCAATCAGCCCCAGCATTTT	CASSQSDRLNSNQPQHF
-	TRBV19	TRBJ2-7	-	TGTGCCAGTAGTACCTCCAGCTCCTACGAGCAGTACTTC	CASSTSSSYEQYF
-	TRBV10-3	TRBJ1-1	few	TGTGCCATCAGCGCCGGCGACGCCATTGAAGCTTTCTTT	CAISAGDAIEAFF
-	TRBV6-5	TRBJ2-7	-	TGTGCCAGCAGCCAGGGGACCGCCTACGAGCAGTACTTC	CASSQGTAYEQYF
-	TRBV6-6	TRBJ1-1	-	TGTGCCAGCAGTCCGCCAGGGCACACTGAAGCTTTCTTT	CASSPPGHTEAFF
-	TRBV7-2	TRBJ2-6	-	TGTGCCAGCAGCTTAGGAGGGCGGATGACTGGGGCCAACGTCCTGACTTTC	CASSLGGRMTGANVLTF
-	TRBV28	TRBJ1-1	-	TGTGCCAGCAGAGGGCCGATCACTGAAGCTTTCTTT	CASRGPITEAFF
TRBD1	TRBV11-2	TRBJ1-2	-	TGTGCCAGCAGCTTAGCGCAGGGGGCAGGGCCCGGCTACACCTTC	CASSLAQGAGPGYTF
-	TRBV6-5	TRBJ2-3	-	TGTGCCAGCACCAAGGACCAGACAGATACGCAGTATTTT	CASTKDQTDTQYF
-	TRBV7-9	TRBJ2-5	-	TGTGCCAGCAGCCTAGGGGCCGCGACTAGAGAGACCCAGTACTTC	CASSLGAATRETQYF
-	TRBV5-1	TRBJ1-2	-	TGCGCCAGCTCACAAAACGGACAGAGGGGCTACACCTTC	CASSQNGQRGYTF
-	TRBV5-8	TRBJ1-5	-	TGTGCCAGCAGCCCCCCCCGACAGTTAGATAGCAATCAGCCCCAGCATTTT	CASSPPRQLDSNQPQHF
TRBD1	TRBV5-1	TRBJ1-4	-	TGCGCCAGCAGCTTGGACAGGGGAGGCGAAAAACTGTTTTTT	CASSLDRGGEKLFF
TRBD2	TRBV5-1	TRBJ2-3	-	TGCGCCAGCAGCTTGGCAGGGACTAGCGGGTTCACAGATACGCAGTATTTT	CASSLAGTSGFTDTQYF
-	TRBV18	TRBJ2-7	-	TGTGCCAGCTCACCACCCGACGACAGGCTATACGAGCAGTACTTC	CASSPPDDRLYEQYF
TRBD1	TRBV19	TRBJ1-1	-	TGTGCCAGTAGTATTTGGGGACAGGGGGCTATTGAAGCTTTCTTT	CASSIWGQGAIEAFF
-	TRBV7-2	TRBJ1-1	-	TGTGCCAGCAGCGTGCTAGGGAACACTGAAGCTTTCTTT	CASSVLGNTEAFF
-	TRBV9	TRBJ1-2	-	TGTGCCAGCAGCGAGCCCACAGGGTTCTATGGCTACACCTTC	CASSEPTGFYGYTF
-	TRBV10-2	TRBJ1-5	-	TGCGCCAGCAGTGCTAGGGGCAATCAGCCCCAGCATTTT	CASSARGNQPQHF
TRBD2	TRBV5-1	TRBJ2-5	-	TGCGCCAGCAGCCCGGCGACTAGCGCGGGGACCCAGTACTTC	CASSPATSAGTQYF
TRBD1	TRBV28	TRBJ2-3	-	TGTGCCAGCAGGGGACAGGGGGGTGTGGGCACAGATACGCAGTATTTT	CASRGQGGVGTDTQYF
TRBD1	TRBV5-6	TRBJ1-6	-	TGTGCCAGCAATAACTGGTATGGGACAGGGATTTCACCCCTCCACTTT	CASNNWYGTGISPLHF
-	TRBV21-1	TRBJ1-2	-	TGTGCCAGCAGCAAAGTTCTACGGAACTATGGCTACACCTTC	CASSKVLRNYGYTF